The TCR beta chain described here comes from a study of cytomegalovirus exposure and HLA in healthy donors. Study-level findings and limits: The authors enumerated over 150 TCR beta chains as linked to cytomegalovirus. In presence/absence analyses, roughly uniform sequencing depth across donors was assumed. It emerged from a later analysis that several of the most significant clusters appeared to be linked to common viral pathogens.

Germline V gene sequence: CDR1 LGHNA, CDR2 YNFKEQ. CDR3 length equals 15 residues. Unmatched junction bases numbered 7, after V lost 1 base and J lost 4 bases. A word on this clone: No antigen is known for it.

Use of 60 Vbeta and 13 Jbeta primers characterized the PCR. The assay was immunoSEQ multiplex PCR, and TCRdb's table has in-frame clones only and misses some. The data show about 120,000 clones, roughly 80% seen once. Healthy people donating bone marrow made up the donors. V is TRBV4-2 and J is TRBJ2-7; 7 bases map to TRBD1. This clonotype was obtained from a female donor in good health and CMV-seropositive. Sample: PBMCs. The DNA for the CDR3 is TGTGCCAGCAGCCAAGTTCGGGACAGTCGGTACGAGCAGTACTTC. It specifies CASSQVRDSRYEQYF.